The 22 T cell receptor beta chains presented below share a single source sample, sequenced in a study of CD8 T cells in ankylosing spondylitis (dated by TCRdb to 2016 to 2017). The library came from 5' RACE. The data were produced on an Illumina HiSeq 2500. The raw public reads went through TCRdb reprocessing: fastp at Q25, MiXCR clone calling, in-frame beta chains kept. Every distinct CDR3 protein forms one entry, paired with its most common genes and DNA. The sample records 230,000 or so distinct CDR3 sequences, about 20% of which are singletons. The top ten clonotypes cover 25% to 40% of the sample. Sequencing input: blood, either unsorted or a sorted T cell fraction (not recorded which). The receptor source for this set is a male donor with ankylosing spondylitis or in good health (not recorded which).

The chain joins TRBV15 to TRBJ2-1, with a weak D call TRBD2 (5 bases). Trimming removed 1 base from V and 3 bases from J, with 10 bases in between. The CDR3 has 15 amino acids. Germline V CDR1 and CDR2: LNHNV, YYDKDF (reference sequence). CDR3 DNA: TGTGCCACCAGCAGAGTTCGAGGGAACTACAATGAGCAGTTCTTC. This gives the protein CATSRVRGNYNEQFF.

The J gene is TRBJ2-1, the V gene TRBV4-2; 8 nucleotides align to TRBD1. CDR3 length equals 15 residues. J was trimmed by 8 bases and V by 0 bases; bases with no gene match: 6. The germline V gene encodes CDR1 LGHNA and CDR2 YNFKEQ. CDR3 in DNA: TGTGCCAGCAGCCAAGATCGCGACAGGGGTCATGAGCAGTTCTTC. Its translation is CASSQDRDRGHEQFF.

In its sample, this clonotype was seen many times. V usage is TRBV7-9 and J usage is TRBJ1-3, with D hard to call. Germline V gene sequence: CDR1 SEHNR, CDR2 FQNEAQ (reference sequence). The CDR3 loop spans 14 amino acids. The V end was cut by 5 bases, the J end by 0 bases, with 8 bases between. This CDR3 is CASSNRGSGNTIYF. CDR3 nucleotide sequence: TGTGCCAGCAGCAATCGAGGCTCTGGAAACACCATATATTTT.

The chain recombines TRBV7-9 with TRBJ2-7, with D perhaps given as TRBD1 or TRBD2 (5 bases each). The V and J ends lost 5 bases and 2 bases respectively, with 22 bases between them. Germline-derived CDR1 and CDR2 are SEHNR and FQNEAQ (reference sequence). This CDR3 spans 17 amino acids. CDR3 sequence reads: CASSAGGGRRGAYEQYF. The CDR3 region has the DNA TGTGCCAGCAGCGCAGGAGGAGGCCGGAGAGGGGCCTACGAGCAGTACTTC. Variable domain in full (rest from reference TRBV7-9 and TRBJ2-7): DTGVSQNPRHKITKRGQNVTFRCDPISEHNRLYWYRQTLGQGPEFLTYFQNEAQLEKSRLLSDRFSAERPKGSFSTLEIQRTEQGDSAMYLCASSAGGGRRGAYEQYFGPGTRLTVT.

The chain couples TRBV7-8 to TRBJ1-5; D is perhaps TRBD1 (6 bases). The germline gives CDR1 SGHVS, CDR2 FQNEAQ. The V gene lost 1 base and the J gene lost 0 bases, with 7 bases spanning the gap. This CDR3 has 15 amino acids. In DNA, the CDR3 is TGTGCCAGCAGCTTAGAAGGGGGTAGCAATCAGCCCCAGCATTTT. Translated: CASSLEGGSNQPQHF.

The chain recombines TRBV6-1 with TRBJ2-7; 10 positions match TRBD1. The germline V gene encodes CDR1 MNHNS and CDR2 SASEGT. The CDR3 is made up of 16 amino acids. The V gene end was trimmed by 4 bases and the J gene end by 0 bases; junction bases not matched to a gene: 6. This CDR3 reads CASSARQGASSYEQYF. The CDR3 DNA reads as TGTGCCAGCAGTGCGAGACAGGGGGCGAGCTCCTACGAGCAGTACTTC.

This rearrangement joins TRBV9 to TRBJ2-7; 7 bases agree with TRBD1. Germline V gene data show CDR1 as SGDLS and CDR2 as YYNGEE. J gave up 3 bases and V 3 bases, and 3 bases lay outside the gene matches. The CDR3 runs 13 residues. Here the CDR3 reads CASSGWDSYEQYF. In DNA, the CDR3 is TGTGCCAGCAGCGGTTGGGACAGCTACGAGCAGTACTTC.

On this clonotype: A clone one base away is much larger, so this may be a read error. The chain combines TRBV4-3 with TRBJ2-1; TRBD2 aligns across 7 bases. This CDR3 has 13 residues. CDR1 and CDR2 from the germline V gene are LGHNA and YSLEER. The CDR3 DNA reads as TGCGCCAGCAGCCCCGGACTAGTCAATGAGCAGTCCTTC. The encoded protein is CASSPGLVNEQSF.

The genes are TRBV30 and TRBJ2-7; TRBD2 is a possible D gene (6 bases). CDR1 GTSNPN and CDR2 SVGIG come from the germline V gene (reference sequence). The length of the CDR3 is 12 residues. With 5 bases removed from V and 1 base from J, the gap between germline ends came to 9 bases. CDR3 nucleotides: TGTGCCTGGGCCGGGACTTCCTACGAGCAGTACTTC. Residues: CAWAGTSYEQYF.

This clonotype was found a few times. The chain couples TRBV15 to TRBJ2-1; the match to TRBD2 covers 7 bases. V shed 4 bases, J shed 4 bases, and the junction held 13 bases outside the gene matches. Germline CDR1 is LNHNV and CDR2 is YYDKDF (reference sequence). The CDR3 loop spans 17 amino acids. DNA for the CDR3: TGTGCCACCAGCACCGAGCTGGCGGGAGAAATGTACAATGAGCAGTTCTTC. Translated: CATSTELAGEMYNEQFF.

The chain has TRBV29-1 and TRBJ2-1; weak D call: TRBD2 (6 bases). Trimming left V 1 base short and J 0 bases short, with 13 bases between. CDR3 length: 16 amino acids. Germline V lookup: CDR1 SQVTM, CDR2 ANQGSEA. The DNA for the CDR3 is TGCAGCGTTGAAGGCGGGGCCCGGATCTCCTACAATGAGCAGTTCTTC. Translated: CSVEGGARISYNEQFF.

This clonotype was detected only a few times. This CDR3 reads CASSLFWASDYEQYF. CDR3 DNA sequence: TGTGCCAGCAGCTTGTTTTGGGCTAGCGACTACGAGCAGTACTTC. The chain uses TRBV5-6 and TRBJ2-7; D might be TRBD2 (6 bases). Germline lookup yields CDR1 SGHDT and CDR2 YYEEEE. The CDR3 covers 15 residues. Trimming pared 1 base from V and 3 bases from J, leaving 14 bases between.

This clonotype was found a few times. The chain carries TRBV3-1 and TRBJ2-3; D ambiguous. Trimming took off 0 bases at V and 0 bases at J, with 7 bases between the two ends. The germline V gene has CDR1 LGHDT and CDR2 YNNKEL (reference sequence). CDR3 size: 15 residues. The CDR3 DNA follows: TGTGCCAGCAGCCAAGAGGACGGAAGCACAGATACGCAGTATTTT. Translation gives CASSQEDGSTDTQYF.

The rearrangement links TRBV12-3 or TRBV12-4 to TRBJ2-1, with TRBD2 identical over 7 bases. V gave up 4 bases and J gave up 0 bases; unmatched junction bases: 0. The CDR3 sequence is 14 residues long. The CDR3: CASSWDYSYNEQFF. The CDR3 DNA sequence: TGTGCCAGCAGTTGGGACTACTCCTACAATGAGCAGTTCTTC.

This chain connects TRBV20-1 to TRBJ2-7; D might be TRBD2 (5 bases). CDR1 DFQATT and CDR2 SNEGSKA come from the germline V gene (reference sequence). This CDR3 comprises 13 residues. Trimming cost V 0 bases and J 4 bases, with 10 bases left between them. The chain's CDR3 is CSAREGSGYEQYF. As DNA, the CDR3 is TGCAGTGCTAGAGAGGGCAGCGGTTACGAGCAGTACTTC.

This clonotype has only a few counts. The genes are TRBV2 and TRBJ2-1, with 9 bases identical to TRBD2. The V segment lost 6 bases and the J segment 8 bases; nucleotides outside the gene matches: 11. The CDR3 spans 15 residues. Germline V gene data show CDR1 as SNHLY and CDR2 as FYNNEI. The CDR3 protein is CASRDIAGVLDEQFF. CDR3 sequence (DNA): TGTGCCAGCAGAGATATAGCGGGAGTGTTGGATGAGCAGTTCTTC.

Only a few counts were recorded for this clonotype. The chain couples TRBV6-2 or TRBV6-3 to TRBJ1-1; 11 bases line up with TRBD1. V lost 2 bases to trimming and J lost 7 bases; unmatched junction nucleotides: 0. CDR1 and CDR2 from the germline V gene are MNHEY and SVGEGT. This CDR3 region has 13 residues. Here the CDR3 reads CASSYGTGGEAFF. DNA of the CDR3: TGTGCCAGCAGTTACGGGACAGGGGGTGAAGCTTTCTTT.

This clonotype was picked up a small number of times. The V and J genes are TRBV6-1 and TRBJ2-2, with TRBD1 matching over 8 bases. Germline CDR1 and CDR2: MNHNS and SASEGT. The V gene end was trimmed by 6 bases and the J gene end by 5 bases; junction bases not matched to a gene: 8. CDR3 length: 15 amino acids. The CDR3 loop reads CASSQTGGGTGELFF. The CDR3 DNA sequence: TGTGCCAGCAGCCAAACAGGGGGTGGGACCGGGGAGCTGTTTTTT.

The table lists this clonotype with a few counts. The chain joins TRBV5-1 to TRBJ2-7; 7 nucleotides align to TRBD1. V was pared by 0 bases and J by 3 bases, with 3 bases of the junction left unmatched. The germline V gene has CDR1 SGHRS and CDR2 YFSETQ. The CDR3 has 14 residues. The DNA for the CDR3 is TGCGCCAGCAGCTTGGAAGGGACAGACTACGAGCAGTACTTC. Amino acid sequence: CASSLEGTDYEQYF.

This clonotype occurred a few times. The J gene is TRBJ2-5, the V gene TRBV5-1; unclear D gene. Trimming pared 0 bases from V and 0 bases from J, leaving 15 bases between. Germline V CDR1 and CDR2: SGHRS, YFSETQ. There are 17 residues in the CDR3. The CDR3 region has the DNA TGCGCCAGCAGCTTGGGTACGGAGTCCCGGGACCAAGAGACCCAGTACTTC. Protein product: CASSLGTESRDQETQYF.

The CDR3 nucleotides are TGCAGCGTTGAAGGGCGCTACACCGCGAACACTGAAGCTTTCTTT. The encoded protein is CSVEGRYTANTEAFF. The chain links TRBV29-1 to TRBJ1-1; no definite D call. This CDR3 has 15 residues. Trimming took off 1 base at V and 1 base at J, with 13 bases between the two ends. CDR1 and CDR2 (germline): SQVTM, ANQGSEA.

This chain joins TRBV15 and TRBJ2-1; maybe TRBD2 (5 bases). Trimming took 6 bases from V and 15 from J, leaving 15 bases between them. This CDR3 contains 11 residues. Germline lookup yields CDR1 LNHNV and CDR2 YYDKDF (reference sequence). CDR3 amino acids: CATRFLDWVFF. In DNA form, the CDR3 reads TGTGCCACCAGGTTCTTGGACTGGGTGTTCTTC.